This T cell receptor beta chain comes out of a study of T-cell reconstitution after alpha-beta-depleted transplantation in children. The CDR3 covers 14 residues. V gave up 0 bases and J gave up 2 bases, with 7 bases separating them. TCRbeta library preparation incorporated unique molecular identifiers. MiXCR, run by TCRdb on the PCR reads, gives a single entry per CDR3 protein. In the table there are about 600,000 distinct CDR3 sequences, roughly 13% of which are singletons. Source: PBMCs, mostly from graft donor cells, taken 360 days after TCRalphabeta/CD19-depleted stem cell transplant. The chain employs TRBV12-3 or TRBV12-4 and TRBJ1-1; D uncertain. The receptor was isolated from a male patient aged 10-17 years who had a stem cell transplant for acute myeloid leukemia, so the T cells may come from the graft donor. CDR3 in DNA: TGTGCCAGCAGTTTAGCGCTAACCAACACTGAAGCTTTCTTT. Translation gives CASSLALTNTEAFF.